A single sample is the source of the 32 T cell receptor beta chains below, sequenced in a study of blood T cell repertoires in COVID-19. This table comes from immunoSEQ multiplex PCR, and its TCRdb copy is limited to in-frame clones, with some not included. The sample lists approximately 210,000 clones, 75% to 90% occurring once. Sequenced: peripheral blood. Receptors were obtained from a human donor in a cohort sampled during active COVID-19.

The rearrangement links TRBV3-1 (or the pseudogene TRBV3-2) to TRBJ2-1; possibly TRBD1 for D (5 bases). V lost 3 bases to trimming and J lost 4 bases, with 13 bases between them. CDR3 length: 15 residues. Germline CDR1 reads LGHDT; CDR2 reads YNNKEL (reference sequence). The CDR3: CASSQGPSLYNEQFF. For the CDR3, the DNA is TGTGCCAGCAGCCAGGGGCCTTCTCTTTACAATGAGCAGTTCTTC.

DNA of the CDR3: TGCAGCGTTGAAAATCCTGGCGGGAGCTACGAGCAGTACTTC. It codes for CSVENPGGSYEQYF. V gene TRBV29-1 combines with J gene TRBJ2-7, with 7 bases that match TRBD2. This CDR3 is built from 14 residues. In germline, CDR1 is SQVTM, CDR2 ANQGSEA. Trimming cost V 2 bases and J 3 bases; bases outside gene matches: 7.

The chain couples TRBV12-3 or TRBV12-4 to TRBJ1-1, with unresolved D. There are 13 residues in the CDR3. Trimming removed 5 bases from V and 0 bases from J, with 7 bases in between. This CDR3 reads CASSGPMNTEAFF. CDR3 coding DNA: TGTGCCAGCAGTGGGCCTATGAACACTGAAGCTTTCTTT.

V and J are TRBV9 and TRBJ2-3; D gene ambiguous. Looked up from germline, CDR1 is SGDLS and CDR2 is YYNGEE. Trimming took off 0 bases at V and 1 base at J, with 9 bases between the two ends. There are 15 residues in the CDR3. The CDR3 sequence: CASSVAPLRTDTQYF. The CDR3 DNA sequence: TGTGCCAGCAGCGTAGCCCCTCTCCGCACAGATACGCAGTATTTT.

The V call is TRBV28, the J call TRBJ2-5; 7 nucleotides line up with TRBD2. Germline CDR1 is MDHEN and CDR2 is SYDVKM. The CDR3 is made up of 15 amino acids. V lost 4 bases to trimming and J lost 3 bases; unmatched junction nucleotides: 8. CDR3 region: CASSSWAAGEETQYF. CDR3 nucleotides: TGTGCCAGCAGTTCATGGGCGGCGGGGGAAGAGACCCAGTACTTC. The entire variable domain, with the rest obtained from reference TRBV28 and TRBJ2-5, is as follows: DVKVTQSSRYLVKRTGEKVFLECVQDMDHENMFWYRQDPGLGLRLIYFSYDVKMKEKGDIPEGYSVSREKKERFSLILESASTNQTSMYLCASSSWAAGEETQYFGPGTRLLVL.

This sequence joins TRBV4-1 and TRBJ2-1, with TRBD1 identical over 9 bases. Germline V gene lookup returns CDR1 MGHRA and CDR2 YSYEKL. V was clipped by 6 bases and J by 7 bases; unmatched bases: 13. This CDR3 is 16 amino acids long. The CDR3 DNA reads TGCGCCAGCAGACCTCTTTACAGGGGGCAAATGAATGAGCAGTTCTTC. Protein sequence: CASRPLYRGQMNEQFF.

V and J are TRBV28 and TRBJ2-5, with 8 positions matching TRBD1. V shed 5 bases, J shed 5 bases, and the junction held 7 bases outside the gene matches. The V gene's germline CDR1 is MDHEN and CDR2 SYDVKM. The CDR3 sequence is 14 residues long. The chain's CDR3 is CASSPWTGLETQYF. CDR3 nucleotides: TGTGCCAGCAGTCCGTGGACAGGGCTGGAGACCCAGTACTTC.

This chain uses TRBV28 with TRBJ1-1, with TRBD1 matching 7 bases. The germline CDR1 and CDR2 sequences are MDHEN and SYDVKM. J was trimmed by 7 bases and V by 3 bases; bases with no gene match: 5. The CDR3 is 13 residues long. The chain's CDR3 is CASSLSGDSEAFF. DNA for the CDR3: TGTGCCAGCAGTTTGTCAGGGGACAGTGAAGCTTTCTTT.

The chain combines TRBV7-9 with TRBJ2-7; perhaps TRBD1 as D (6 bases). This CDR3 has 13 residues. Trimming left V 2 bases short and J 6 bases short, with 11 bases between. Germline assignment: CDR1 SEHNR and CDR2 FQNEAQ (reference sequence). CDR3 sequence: CASSLTGSGEQYF. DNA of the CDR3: TGTGCCAGCAGCTTAACAGGGTCGGGCGAGCAGTACTTC.

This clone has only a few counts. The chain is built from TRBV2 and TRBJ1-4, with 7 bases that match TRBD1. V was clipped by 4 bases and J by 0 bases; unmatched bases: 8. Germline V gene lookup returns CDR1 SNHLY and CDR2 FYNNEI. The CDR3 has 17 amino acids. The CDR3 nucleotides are TGTGCCAGCAGTGGGGGACAGCCACACACAACTAATGAAAAACTGTTTTTT. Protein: CASSGGQPHTTNEKLFF.

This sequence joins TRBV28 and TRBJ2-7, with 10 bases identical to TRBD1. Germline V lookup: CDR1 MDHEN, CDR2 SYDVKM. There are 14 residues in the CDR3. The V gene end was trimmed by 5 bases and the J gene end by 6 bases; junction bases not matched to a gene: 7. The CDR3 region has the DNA TGTGCCAGCAGTACCCGGACAGGGGGACTCGAGCAGTACTTC. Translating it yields CASSTRTGGLEQYF. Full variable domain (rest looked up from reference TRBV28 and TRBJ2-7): DVKVTQSSRYLVKRTGEKVFLECVQDMDHENMFWYRQDPGLGLRLIYFSYDVKMKEKGDIPEGYSVSREKKERFSLILESASTNQTSMYLCASSTRTGGLEQYFGPGTRLTVT.

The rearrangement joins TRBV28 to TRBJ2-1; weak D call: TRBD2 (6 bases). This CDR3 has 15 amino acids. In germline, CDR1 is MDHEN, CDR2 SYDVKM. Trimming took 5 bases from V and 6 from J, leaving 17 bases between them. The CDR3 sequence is CASSLGGDKGNEQFF. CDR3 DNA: TGTGCCAGCAGTCTGGGAGGAGACAAGGGCAATGAGCAGTTCTTC.

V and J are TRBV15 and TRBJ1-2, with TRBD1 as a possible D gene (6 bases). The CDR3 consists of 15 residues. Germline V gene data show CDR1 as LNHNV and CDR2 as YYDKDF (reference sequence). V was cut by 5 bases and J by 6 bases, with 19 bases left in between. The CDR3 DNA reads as TGTGCCACCAGCCCTCTAGGGGGGGGATCGGATGGCTACACCTTC. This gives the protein CATSPLGGGSDGYTF.

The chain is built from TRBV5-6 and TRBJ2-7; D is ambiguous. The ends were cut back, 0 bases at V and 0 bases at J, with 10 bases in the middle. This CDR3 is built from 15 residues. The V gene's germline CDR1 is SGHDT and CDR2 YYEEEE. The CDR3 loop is CASSLALESSYEQYF. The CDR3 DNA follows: TGTGCCAGCAGCTTGGCGCTGGAGAGCTCCTACGAGCAGTACTTC.

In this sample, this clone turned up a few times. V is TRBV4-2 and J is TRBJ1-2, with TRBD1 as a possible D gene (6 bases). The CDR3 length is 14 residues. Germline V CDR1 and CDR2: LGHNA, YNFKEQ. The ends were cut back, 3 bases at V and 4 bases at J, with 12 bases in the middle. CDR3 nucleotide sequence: TGTGCCAGCAGCCAGACGGACAGAGCCTATGGCTACACCTTC. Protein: CASSQTDRAYGYTF.

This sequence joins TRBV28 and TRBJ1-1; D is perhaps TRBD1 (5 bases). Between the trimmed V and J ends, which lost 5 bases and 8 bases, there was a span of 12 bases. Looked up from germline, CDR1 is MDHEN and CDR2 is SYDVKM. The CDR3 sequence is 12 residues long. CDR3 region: CASSPPRQEAFF. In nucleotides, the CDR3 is TGTGCCAGCAGTCCACCCCGACAGGAAGCTTTCTTT.

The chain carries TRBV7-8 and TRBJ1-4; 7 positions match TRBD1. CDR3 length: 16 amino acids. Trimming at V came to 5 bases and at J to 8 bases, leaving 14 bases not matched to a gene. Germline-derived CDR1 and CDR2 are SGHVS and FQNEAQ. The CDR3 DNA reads TGTGCCAGCAGCCGACCTCAGACAGGGCGCCGAGAAAAACTGTTTTTT. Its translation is CASSRPQTGRREKLFF.

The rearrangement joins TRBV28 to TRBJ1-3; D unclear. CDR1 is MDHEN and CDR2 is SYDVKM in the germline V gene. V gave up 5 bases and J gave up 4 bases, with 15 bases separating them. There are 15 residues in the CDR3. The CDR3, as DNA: TGTGCCAGCAGTATCGCGGCGGCGATAGGAAACACCATATATTTT. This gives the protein CASSIAAAIGNTIYF.

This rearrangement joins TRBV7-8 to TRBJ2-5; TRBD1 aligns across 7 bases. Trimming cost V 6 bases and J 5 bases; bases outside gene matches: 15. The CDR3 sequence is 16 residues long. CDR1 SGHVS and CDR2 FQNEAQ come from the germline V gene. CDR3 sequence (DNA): TGTGCCAGCAGACGGGACAGCGGCCTCACCCAGGAGACCCAGTACTTC. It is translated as CASRRDSGLTQETQYF.

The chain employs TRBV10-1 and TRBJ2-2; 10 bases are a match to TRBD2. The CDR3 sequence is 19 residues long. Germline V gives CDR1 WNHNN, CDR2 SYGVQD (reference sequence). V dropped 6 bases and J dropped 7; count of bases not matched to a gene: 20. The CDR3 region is CASRLTGEGLAVYGGELFF. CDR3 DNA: TGCGCCAGCAGACTGACAGGGGAAGGACTAGCGGTATATGGCGGGGAGCTGTTTTTT.

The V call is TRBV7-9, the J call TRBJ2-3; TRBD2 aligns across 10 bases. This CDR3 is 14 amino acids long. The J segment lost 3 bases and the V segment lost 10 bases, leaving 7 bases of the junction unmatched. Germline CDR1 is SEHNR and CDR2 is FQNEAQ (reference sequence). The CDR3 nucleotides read TGTGCCATTAAGCGGGAGGGCCGGACAGATACGCAGTATTTT. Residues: CAIKREGRTDTQYF.

This CDR3 is CASSPQNRVDEQYF. CDR3 bases: TGTGCCAGCTCACCACAGAACAGGGTAGACGAGCAGTACTTC. This chain joins TRBV18 and TRBJ2-7; weak D call: TRBD1 (6 bases). V was trimmed by 1 base and J by 5 bases, leaving 12 bases between them. The CDR3 sequence is 14 residues long. The V gene's germline CDR1 is KGHSH and CDR2 LQKENI. The variable domain in full, with the rest retrieved from reference TRBV18 and TRBJ2-7, is NAGVMQNPRHLVRRRGQEARLRCSPMKGHSHVYWYRQLPEEGLKFMVYLQKENIIDESGMPKERFSAEFPKEGPSILRIQQVVRGDSAAYFCASSPQNRVDEQYFGPGTRLTVT.

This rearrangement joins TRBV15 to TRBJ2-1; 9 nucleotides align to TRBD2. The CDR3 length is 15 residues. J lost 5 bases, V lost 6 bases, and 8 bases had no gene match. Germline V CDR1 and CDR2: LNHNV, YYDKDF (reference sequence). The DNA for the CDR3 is TGTGCCACCAGAACAGGACTAGCGCAGAACAATGAGCAGTTCTTC. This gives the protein CATRTGLAQNNEQFF.

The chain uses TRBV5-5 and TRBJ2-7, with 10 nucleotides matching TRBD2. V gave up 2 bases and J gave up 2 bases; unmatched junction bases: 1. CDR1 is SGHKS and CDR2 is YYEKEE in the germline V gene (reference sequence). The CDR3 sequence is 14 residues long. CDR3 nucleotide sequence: TGTGCCAGCAGCTTCGGACTAGCGGCCTACGAGCAGTACTTC. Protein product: CASSFGLAAYEQYF.

CDR3: CATSDEQVRGGYTF. The CDR3 nucleotides read TGTGCCACCAGTGATGAACAGGTCCGGGGGGGCTACACCTTC. The V gene is TRBV24-1, the J gene TRBJ1-2, with TRBD1 as a possible D gene (5 bases). Trimming took 3 bases from V and 8 from J, leaving 15 bases between them. The germline V gene encodes CDR1 KGHDR and CDR2 SFDVKD. This CDR3 spans 14 amino acids.

The CDR3 protein is CASSLAGQGDQPQHF. The CDR3 nucleotides read TGCGCCAGCAGCTTGGCCGGGCAGGGTGACCAGCCCCAGCATTTT. The chain is built from TRBV5-1 and TRBJ1-5, with a tentative D call TRBD1 (5 bases). Looked up from germline, CDR1 is SGHRS and CDR2 is YFSETQ. This CDR3 spans 15 amino acids. V lost 0 bases to trimming and J lost 7 bases, with 14 bases between them.

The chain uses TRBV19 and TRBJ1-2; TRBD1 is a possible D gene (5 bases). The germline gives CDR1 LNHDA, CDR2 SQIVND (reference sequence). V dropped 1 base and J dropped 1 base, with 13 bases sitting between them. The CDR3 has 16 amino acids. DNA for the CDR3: TGTGCCAGTAGTATAGGGCGGACAAGGGGTAACTATGGCTACACCTTC. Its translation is CASSIGRTRGNYGYTF.

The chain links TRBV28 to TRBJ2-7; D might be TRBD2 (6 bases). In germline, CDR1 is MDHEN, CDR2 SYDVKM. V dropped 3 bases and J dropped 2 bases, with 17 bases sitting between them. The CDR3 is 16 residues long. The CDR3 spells CASSFALGTPAYEQYF. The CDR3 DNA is TGTGCCAGCAGTTTTGCGCTCGGGACTCCGGCCTACGAGCAGTACTTC.

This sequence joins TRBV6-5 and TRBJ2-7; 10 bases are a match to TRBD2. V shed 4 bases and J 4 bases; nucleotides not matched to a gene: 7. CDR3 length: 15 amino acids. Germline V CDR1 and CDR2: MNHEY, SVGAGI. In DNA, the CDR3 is TGTGCCAGCAGTTCCGGGACTAGCGAACCTTACGAGCAGTACTTC. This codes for CASSSGTSEPYEQYF.

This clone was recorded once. As DNA, the CDR3 is TGTGCCATCGGCAGGGGGACAGTACGCGAGCAGTACTTC. Translated: CAIGRGTVREQYF. The chain combines TRBV10-3 with TRBJ2-7, with 7 bases fitting TRBD1. CDR1 and CDR2 from the germline V gene are ENHRY and SYGVKD. Germline trimming cut 8 bases from V and 6 bases from J; bases unmatched to any gene: 10. The CDR3 has 13 residues.

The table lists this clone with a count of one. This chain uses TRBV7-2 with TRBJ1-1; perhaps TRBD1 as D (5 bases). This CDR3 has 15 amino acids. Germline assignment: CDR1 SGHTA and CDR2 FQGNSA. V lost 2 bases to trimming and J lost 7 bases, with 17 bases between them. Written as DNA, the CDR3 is TGTGCCAGCAGCTTACGAGGAGGGGTTGTGATTGAAGCTTTCTTT. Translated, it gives CASSLRGGVVIEAFF.

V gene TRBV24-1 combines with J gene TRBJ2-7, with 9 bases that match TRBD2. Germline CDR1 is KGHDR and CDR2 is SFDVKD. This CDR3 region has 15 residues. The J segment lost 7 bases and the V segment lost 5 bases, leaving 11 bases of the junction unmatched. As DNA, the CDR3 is TGTGCCACCAGTGCGGCGGGAGGGCCTCAGGGGGAGCAGTACTTC. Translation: CATSAAGGPQGEQYF.